This TCR beta chain was sequenced during a study of T cells after yellow fever vaccination. At least ten counts were recorded for this clonotype. What it binds is unknown. The study, taken as a whole, reports: After the booster, around 95% of CD4 and 88% of CD8 primary-response clones were re-detected. Abundant contaminating clonotypes from the bulk population could appear in FACS-sorted repertoires.

Production of TCR cDNA was by 5'RACE template switching, which also added a universal primer site and UMIs. TCRdb re-called the 5' RACE reads with MiXCR, one entry per CDR3 protein. The data show approximately 550,000 distinct CDR3 sequences, roughly 19% seen once. The CDR3 length is 13 residues. V dropped 4 bases and J dropped 4 bases, with 11 bases sitting between them. Germline CDR1 SGHVS, CDR2 FNYEAQ. The TCR comes from a man aged 25 to 40 who received the YFV17D yellow fever vaccine. The input for sequencing was PBMCs, taken 15 days after the yellow fever booster vaccination. The rearrangement links TRBV7-6 to TRBJ2-7, with TRBD1 as a possible D gene (6 bases). The CDR3 reads CASSSTGAYEQYF. Written as DNA, the CDR3 is TGTGCCAGCAGCTCGACAGGTGCATACGAGCAGTACTTC.